This T cell receptor (beta chain) was sequenced for a study of blood T cell repertoires in COVID-19. Study-wide background: Both acute and convalescent COVID-19 samples were obtained from the United States, Italy and Spain. The cDNA or gDNA used as material had been derived from T cells, B-cell-depleted T cells, or PBMCs.

The CDR3 loop spans 16 amino acids. V was pared by 1 base and J by 2 bases, with 11 bases between. Germline V gene data show CDR1 as MNHEY and CDR2 as SVGEGT. TCRdb's copy holds only in-frame clones and misses some; the assay was immunoSEQ multiplex PCR. The sample carries roughly 240,000 clones, roughly four fifths recorded once. This sequence originates from a woman aged 65 to 85 with acute or convalescent COVID-19. The rearrangement links TRBV6-2 or TRBV6-3 to TRBJ2-2; tentatively, D is TRBD2 (6 bases). Sequencing input: peripheral blood. The CDR3 DNA reads TGTGCCAGCAGTTACTGGGGCGGGGATAACACCGGGGAGCTGTTTTTT. As protein: CASSYWGGDNTGELFF.